This TCR beta chain appears in the sequencing data of a study of cytomegalovirus exposure and HLA in healthy donors. Study results and limitations: Cytomegalovirus status was reportedly diagnosed by the classifier with high specificity and sensitivity.

Comment on this clone: Its antigen is currently unknown.

Both 60 Vbeta primers and 13 Jbeta primers went into the PCR. The assay was immunoSEQ multiplex PCR, and TCRdb's table has in-frame clones only and misses some. The sample holds 150,000 to 200,000 clones, approximately 85% seen once. The donors, nominally healthy at sampling, likely had unrecorded immune exposures. The specimen was PBMCs. The sequence came from a girl aged 2-10 years in good health and CMV-seropositive.

The CDR3 sequence is CASSLALERKETQYF. CDR3 DNA sequence: TGTGCCAGCAGCTTAGCGCTCGAGCGGAAGGAGACCCAGTACTTC. The rearrangement links TRBV7-9 to TRBJ2-5, with D maybe TRBD2 (5 bases). The CDR3 sequence is 15 residues long. V lost 0 bases to trimming and J lost 5 bases, with 13 bases between them. Germline values: CDR1 SEHNR, CDR2 FQNEAQ (reference sequence).